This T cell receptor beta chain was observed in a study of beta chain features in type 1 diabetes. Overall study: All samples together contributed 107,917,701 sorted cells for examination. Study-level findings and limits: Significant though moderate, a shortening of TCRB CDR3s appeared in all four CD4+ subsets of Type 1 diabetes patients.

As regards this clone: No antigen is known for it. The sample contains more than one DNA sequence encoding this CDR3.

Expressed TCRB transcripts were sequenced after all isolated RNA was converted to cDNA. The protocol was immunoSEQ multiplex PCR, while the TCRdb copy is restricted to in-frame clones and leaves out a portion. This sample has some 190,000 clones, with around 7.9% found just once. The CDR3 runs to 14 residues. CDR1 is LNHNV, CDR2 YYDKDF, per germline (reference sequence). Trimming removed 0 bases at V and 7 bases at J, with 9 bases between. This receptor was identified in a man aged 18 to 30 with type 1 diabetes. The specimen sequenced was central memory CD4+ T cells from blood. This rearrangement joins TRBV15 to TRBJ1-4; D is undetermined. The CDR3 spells CATSRDTGAEKLFF. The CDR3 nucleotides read TGTGCCACCAGCAGAGATACTGGAGCTGAAAAACTGTTTTTT.